Listed here are 21 T cell receptor beta chains from one sample, sequenced in a study of cytomegalovirus exposure and HLA in healthy donors. PCR involved 60 Vbeta and 13 Jbeta primers. Measured with immunoSEQ multiplex PCR; TCRdb has only the in-frame clones, and not every one. The sample lists about 85,000 clones; about three fifths were seen once. Sample: PBMCs. The receptors were gathered from a man aged 25 to 45 in good health and CMV-seronegative.

The rearrangement joins TRBV12-5 to TRBJ1-1; maybe TRBD1 (5 bases). The V and J ends lost 0 bases and 3 bases respectively, with 11 bases between them. The CDR3 loop spans 15 amino acids. Germline values: CDR1 LGHNT, CDR2 FRNRAP. Here the CDR3 DNA reads TGTGCTAGTGGTTTGGTTACAGGTATTCACACTGAAGCTTTCTTT. It encodes CASGLVTGIHTEAFF.

The chain joins TRBV15 to TRBJ2-7; 10 bases are shared with TRBD2. Germline V CDR1 and CDR2: LNHNV, YYDKDF (reference sequence). This CDR3 has 17 residues. V was clipped by 0 bases and J by 5 bases; unmatched bases: 10. The CDR3 DNA reads as TGTGCCACCAGCAGAGAAGCGGGAGGGACTACTACTAACGAGCAGTACTTC. This translates into CATSREAGGTTTNEQYF.

The chain joins TRBV4-2 to TRBJ2-7, with D possibly being TRBD2 (6 bases). The V gene's germline CDR1 is LGHNA and CDR2 YNFKEQ. Trimming left V 3 bases short and J 2 bases short, with 17 bases between. The length of the CDR3 is 16 residues. The CDR3 reads CASSQDLGTPTYEQYF. As DNA, the CDR3 is TGTGCCAGCAGCCAGGACTTGGGGACTCCCACCTACGAGCAGTACTTC.

The chain couples TRBV27 to TRBJ2-3, with 11 bases identical to TRBD2. The ends lost 3 bases at V and 5 bases at J; junction bases unmatched: 13. The CDR3 has 18 residues. Germline V CDR1 and CDR2: MNHEY, SMNVEV (reference sequence). The chain's CDR3 is CASSFSPPLAGGLDTQYF. DNA of the CDR3: TGTGCCAGCAGTTTTTCCCCCCCCCTAGCGGGGGGTTTAGATACGCAGTATTTT.

The chain combines TRBV7-3 with TRBJ2-1, with 8 bases lining up with TRBD1. Trimming at V came to 4 bases and at J to 10 bases, leaving 6 bases not matched to a gene. CDR1 SGHTA and CDR2 FQGTGA come from the germline V gene. The CDR3 is 13 amino acids. The CDR3 sequence: CASSWNRGYEQFF. DNA of the CDR3: TGTGCCAGCAGCTGGAACAGGGGGTACGAGCAGTTCTTC.

This clone was recorded a few times. The chain couples TRBV6-1 to TRBJ2-7; 11 bases fit TRBD2. CDR3 length: 17 amino acids. After removal of 0 bases from V and 12 bases from J, the junction contained 16 bases not matched to a gene. Germline values: CDR1 MNHNS, CDR2 SASEGT. The CDR3: CASSEAGTSGSPFRLYF. CDR3 DNA: TGTGCCAGCAGTGAAGCCGGAACTAGCGGGAGCCCCTTTCGTTTGTACTTC.

The chain combines TRBV5-1 with TRBJ1-2; D is unresolved. V lost 2 bases and J lost 3, with 11 bases in between. The germline V gene encodes CDR1 SGHRS and CDR2 YFSETQ. CDR3 length: 14 residues. CDR3 coding DNA: TGCGCCAGCAGCTTAAGAGGGAAGGACTATGGCTACACCTTC. Translating gives CASSLRGKDYGYTF.

The rearrangement joins TRBV14 to TRBJ2-2; 8 positions match TRBD2. CDR3 length: 14 residues. Germline CDR1 SGHDN, CDR2 FVKESK. V lost 11 bases, J lost 3 bases, and 8 bases stayed unmatched. The CDR3 coding sequence is TGTGCCGGAACCGGGACTAGACACACCGGGGAGCTGTTTTTT. Translated: CAGTGTRHTGELFF.

On this clone itself: An end of the junction does not agree with germline; a read error may underlie this. The chain is built from TRBV7-7 and TRBJ2-2; 7 nucleotides match TRBD1. Germline V gene lookup returns CDR1 SSHAT and CDR2 FNYEAQ (reference sequence). CDR3 length equals 16 residues. The CDR3 bases are TGTGCTAGCAGCCGAGCCGGGACAGCGAACACCGGGGAGCTGTTTTTT. It yields the protein CASSRAGTANTGELFF.

The genes are TRBV6-5 and TRBJ2-6; 7 nucleotides align to TRBD2. V gave up 2 bases and J gave up 2 bases; unmatched junction bases: 3. The germline V gene encodes CDR1 MNHEY and CDR2 SVGAGI. This CDR3 is 16 amino acids long. The CDR3 reads CASSYAGVPGANVLTF. The CDR3 bases are TGTGCCAGCAGTTACGCGGGGGTTCCTGGGGCCAACGTCCTGACTTTC.

This chain uses TRBV7-3 with TRBJ2-3; perhaps TRBD2 as D (6 bases). CDR1 and CDR2 from the germline V gene are SGHTA and FQGTGA. This CDR3 comprises 16 residues. V was cut by 2 bases and J by 1 base, with 13 bases left in between. The CDR3 spells CASSLGGSRRTDTQYF. Written as DNA, the CDR3 is TGTGCCAGCAGCTTAGGAGGGAGTAGACGCACAGATACGCAGTATTTT.

This chain joins TRBV7-6 and TRBJ1-1; D unresolved. V lost 3 bases to trimming and J lost 7 bases, with 12 bases between them. The germline V gene has CDR1 SGHVS and CDR2 FNYEAQ. CDR3 length: 13 residues. Here the CDR3 DNA reads TGTGCCAGCAGCTTCGGAGGGTACAATGAAGCTTTCTTT. Translating it yields CASSFGGYNEAFF.

J is TRBJ2-7 and V is TRBV28; TRBD2 agrees at 8 bases. CDR3 size: 13 residues. V was clipped by 6 bases and J by 5 bases; unmatched bases: 6. Germline V lookup: CDR1 MDHEN, CDR2 SYDVKM. CDR3 in amino acids: CASRRGGVDEQYF. CDR3 coding DNA: TGTGCCAGCAGACGGGGGGGAGTTGACGAGCAGTACTTC. Using reference TRBV28 and TRBJ2-7 for the parts outside the CDR3, the full variable domain is DVKVTQSSRYLVKRTGEKVFLECVQDMDHENMFWYRQDPGLGLRLIYFSYDVKMKEKGDIPEGYSVSREKKERFSLILESASTNQTSMYLCASRRGGVDEQYFGPGTRLTVT.

The CDR3 reads CASSYSRGNQPQHF. CDR3 DNA: TGTGCCAGCAGTTACTCGAGGGGGAATCAGCCCCAGCATTTT. V and J are TRBV6-6 and TRBJ1-5, with D perhaps TRBD1 (6 bases). The CDR3 consists of 14 residues. The V end lost 0 bases, the J end lost 4 bases, and 7 bases lay between the germline ends. Germline CDR1 and CDR2: MNHNY and SVGAGI (reference sequence).

This chain joins TRBV5-1 and TRBJ2-3; weak D call: TRBD1 (7 bases). V dropped 5 bases and J dropped 2 bases, with 15 bases sitting between them. The CDR3 totals 15 residues. Germline lookup yields CDR1 SGHRS and CDR2 YFSETQ. The CDR3 loop reads CASSLGGQPTDTQYF. CDR3 nucleotides: TGCGCCAGCAGTCTGGGGGGACAGCCCACAGATACGCAGTATTTT.

The rearrangement joins TRBV6-1 to TRBJ2-2, with a tentative D call TRBD2 (6 bases). With 2 bases removed from V and 3 bases from J, the gap between germline ends came to 7 bases. Germline CDR1 is MNHNS and CDR2 is SASEGT. The CDR3 extends over 14 amino acids. The CDR3 bases are TGTGCCAGCAGTGAATCGGGAGACACCGGGGAGCTGTTTTTT. Translated, it gives CASSESGDTGELFF.

The gene calls are TRBV18 and TRBJ2-2, with D perhaps matching TRBD1 (6 bases). The CDR3 loop spans 16 amino acids. V was trimmed by 0 bases and J by 3 bases, leaving 11 bases between them. Germline values: CDR1 KGHSH, CDR2 LQKENI. CDR3 residues: CASSPPGAYDTGELFF. For the CDR3, the DNA is TGTGCCAGCTCACCACCGGGGGCATACGACACCGGGGAGCTGTTTTTT.

The chain combines TRBV10-3 with TRBJ2-1, with 8 bases fitting TRBD1. CDR1 is ENHRY and CDR2 is SYGVKD in the germline V gene. The CDR3 extends over 16 amino acids. J gave up 6 bases and V 6 bases, and 13 bases lay outside the gene matches. CDR3 DNA sequence: TGTGCCATCAGGGACAACCGGGACAGGAGTGTCAATGAGCAGTTCTTC. Its translation is CAIRDNRDRSVNEQFF.

There are a few counts of this clone. The V gene is TRBV14, the J gene TRBJ2-2; unclear D gene. This CDR3 contains 15 residues. Germline V gives CDR1 SGHDN, CDR2 FVKESK. V was clipped by 4 bases and J by 1 base, with 10 bases between them. The CDR3 region is CASSPMNRNTGELFF. In DNA, the CDR3 is TGTGCCAGCAGCCCGATGAACAGGAACACCGGGGAGCTGTTTTTT. The entire variable domain, with the rest obtained from reference TRBV14 and TRBJ2-2, is as follows: EAGVTQFPSHSVIEKGQTVTLRCDPISGHDNLYWYRRVMGKEIKFLLHFVKESKQDESGMPNNRFLAERTGGTYSTLKVQPAELEDSGVYFCASSPMNRNTGELFFGEGSRLTVL.

The J gene is TRBJ2-1, the V gene TRBV6-5, with 7 bases fitting TRBD2. The CDR3 length is 15 residues. The germline CDR1 and CDR2 sequences are MNHEY and SVGAGI. Losses at the gene ends were 4 bases for V and 6 bases for J; bases not matched to a gene: 9. CDR3: CASSSRLAPTNEQFF. CDR3 nucleotide sequence: TGTGCCAGCAGTTCCCGACTAGCCCCTACCAATGAGCAGTTCTTC.

The chain couples TRBV2 to TRBJ2-7, with D tentatively TRBD2 (5 bases). Germline V gene lookup returns CDR1 SNHLY and CDR2 FYNNEI. V lost 2 bases and J lost 3, with 5 bases in between. The CDR3 totals 12 residues. CDR3 sequence reads: CASSERGYEQYF. The CDR3 DNA reads as TGTGCCAGCAGTGAACGGGGCTACGAGCAGTACTTC.